The rows below give T cell receptor beta chains drawn from one sample of a study of blood T cell repertoires in COVID-19. Libraries were prepared by immunoSEQ multiplex PCR; TCRdb keeps only in-frame clonotypes and omits some of them. Counted here are 250,000 to 300,000 clones, approximately 91% occurring once; the ten biggest clones make up 12%. The sequencing input was peripheral blood. The receptors here all came from a woman aged 60 to 75 with acute or convalescent COVID-19. Each CDR3 is given with its conserved first and last residue. The D gene is left open where the match is weak.

d_call: TRBD2
v_call: TRBV5-4
j_call: TRBJ2-2
cdr3_aa: CASSLQRGGLTGELFF

d_call: TRBD1
v_call: TRBV5-1
j_call: TRBJ1-4
cdr3_aa: CASSLAAGGSEKLFF

d_call: TRBD1
v_call: TRBV7-6
j_call: TRBJ1-4
cdr3_aa: CASSSGTGGEKLFF

d_call: .
v_call: TRBV4-1
j_call: TRBJ1-3
cdr3_aa: CASSPKTFSGSGNTIYF

d_call: TRBD1
v_call: TRBV5-1
j_call: TRBJ2-7
cdr3_aa: CASSLAGTGTYEQYF

d_call: TRBD1
v_call: TRBV4-3
j_call: TRBJ1-2
cdr3_aa: CASSQPPRDRERGYTF

d_call: TRBD2
v_call: TRBV4-2
j_call: TRBJ2-3
cdr3_aa: CASSPVQTSGGRGTDTQYF

d_call: .
v_call: TRBV30
j_call: TRBJ1-5
cdr3_aa: CAWNGGLDQPQHF

d_call: .
v_call: TRBV28
j_call: TRBJ2-2
cdr3_aa: CASSPSPLTYTGELFF

d_call: TRBD2
v_call: TRBV7-2
j_call: TRBJ2-7
cdr3_aa: CASSLTSGGYEQYF

d_call: .
v_call: TRBV6-2/TRBV6-3
j_call: TRBJ2-2
cdr3_aa: CASSWVVGLENTGELFF

d_call: .
v_call: TRBV7-8
j_call: TRBJ1-3
cdr3_aa: CASSFTGTYSGNTIYF

d_call: TRBD1
v_call: TRBV6-2/TRBV6-3
j_call: TRBJ1-1
cdr3_aa: CASSIGQGGGTEAFF

d_call: .
v_call: TRBV29-1
j_call: TRBJ1-4
cdr3_aa: CSASQGNIANEKLFF

d_call: TRBD1
v_call: TRBV5-1
j_call: TRBJ2-2
cdr3_aa: CASSLAGTDHGELFF

d_call: .
v_call: TRBV9
j_call: TRBJ2-5
cdr3_aa: CASSVGGFGGQETQYF

d_call: .
v_call: TRBV11-2
j_call: TRBJ1-6
cdr3_aa: CASRLTGSSYNSPLHF

d_call: TRBD1
v_call: TRBV7-8
j_call: TRBJ1-2
cdr3_aa: CASSLAGGGYGYTF

d_call: TRBD2
v_call: TRBV7-2
j_call: TRBJ2-3
cdr3_aa: CASSLEATSGQSDTQYF

d_call: TRBD1
v_call: TRBV24-1
j_call: TRBJ2-1
cdr3_aa: CATSDPGQPYNEQFF

d_call: .
v_call: TRBV9
j_call: TRBJ2-2
cdr3_aa: CASSAGLPNTGELFF

d_call: TRBD1
v_call: TRBV11-2
j_call: TRBJ2-7
cdr3_aa: CASSSPRTGAYEQYF

d_call: TRBD2
v_call: TRBV28
j_call: TRBJ2-7
cdr3_aa: CASSFWLAGVEQYF

d_call: .
v_call: TRBV29-1
j_call: TRBJ2-2
cdr3_aa: CSVGATGATGELFF

d_call: .
v_call: TRBV4-3
j_call: TRBJ2-2
cdr3_aa: CASSQALRVANTGELFF

d_call: TRBD1
v_call: TRBV14
j_call: TRBJ2-3
cdr3_aa: CASTRTGIGVSTDTQYF